The 16 T cell receptor beta chains below come from one sample, sequenced in a study of blood T cell repertoires in COVID-19. Method: immunoSEQ multiplex PCR; TCRdb's copy keeps in-frame clones and lacks some. Found here are around 68,000 clones, 82% of them singletons; the top ten hold roughly 12%. Material: peripheral blood. The receptors stem from a human donor in a cohort sampled during active COVID-19.

The rearrangement joins TRBV10-3 to TRBJ2-1, with TRBD1 matching over 7 bases. Germline trimming cut 6 bases from V and 8 bases from J; bases unmatched to any gene: 10. Germline-derived CDR1 and CDR2 are ENHRY and SYGVKD. CDR3 size: 14 residues. The CDR3 loop is CAIRPRDSGHEQFF. CDR3 sequence (DNA): TGTGCCATCAGACCCCGGGACAGTGGCCATGAGCAGTTCTTC.

The chain has TRBV5-6 and TRBJ2-2, with TRBD2 as a possible D gene (6 bases). Germline V gene lookup returns CDR1 SGHDT and CDR2 YYEEEE. The germline V and J ends were trimmed by 2 bases and 2 bases, with 13 bases remaining between them. The CDR3 spans 16 residues. This CDR3 is CASSLLGGINTGELFF. In nucleotides, the CDR3 is TGTGCCAGCAGCTTACTTGGGGGGATCAACACCGGGGAGCTGTTTTTT.

V is TRBV5-5 and J is TRBJ2-3, with TRBD1 matching over 8 bases. Unmatched junction bases numbered 8, after V lost 3 bases and J lost 2 bases. CDR3 length: 16 residues. In germline, CDR1 is SGHKS, CDR2 YYEKEE (reference sequence). The CDR3 DNA reads as TGTGCCAGCAGCTCGACGCGGGACAGGTACACAGATACGCAGTATTTT. Protein: CASSSTRDRYTDTQYF. Together with reference TRBV5-5 and TRBJ2-3, the CDR3 gives the full variable domain: DAGVTQSPTHLIKTRGQQVTLRCSPISGHKSVSWYQQVLGQGPQFIFQYYEKEERGRGNFPDRFSARQFPNYSSELNVNALLLGDSALYLCASSSTRDRYTDTQYFGPGTRLTVL.

The gene calls are TRBV4-2 and TRBJ2-1; 15 bases match TRBD2. CDR1 and CDR2 from the germline V gene are LGHNA and YNFKEQ. J was trimmed by 0 bases and V by 1 base; bases with no gene match: 4. This CDR3 is built from 19 residues. The CDR3: CASSQVGLAGGSSYNEQFF. The DNA for the CDR3 is TGTGCCAGCAGCCAAGTAGGACTAGCGGGGGGGAGCTCCTACAATGAGCAGTTCTTC.

The rearrangement uses TRBV6-5 and TRBJ1-1; D is perhaps TRBD1 (5 bases). This CDR3 contains 15 residues. Per the germline V gene, CDR1 is MNHEY and CDR2 is SVGAGI. With 7 bases removed from V and 0 bases from J, the gap between germline ends came to 15 bases. CDR3 bases: TGTGCCAGCATGGGTAATCAGGGCCTGAACACTGAAGCTTTCTTT. Protein product: CASMGNQGLNTEAFF.

The rearrangement uses TRBV7-9 and TRBJ1-4, with a possible D match to TRBD1 (6 bases). The length of the CDR3 is 14 residues. Trimming cost V 4 bases and J 8 bases, with 14 bases left between them. Germline V gene lookup returns CDR1 SEHNR and CDR2 FQNEAQ (reference sequence). The CDR3 loop reads CASSSYSGGEKLFF. For the CDR3, the DNA is TGTGCCAGCAGCTCGTACTCGGGGGGCGAAAAACTGTTTTTT.

The chain carries TRBV7-8 and TRBJ2-5, with 7 bases aligning to TRBD2. Germline assignment: CDR1 SGHVS and CDR2 FQNEAQ. V was clipped by 4 bases and J by 5 bases; unmatched bases: 16. CDR3 length equals 17 residues. This chain's CDR3 is CASSSDLRDPRGETQYF. CDR3 in DNA: TGTGCCAGCAGCTCCGACCTCCGGGACCCGCGGGGGGAGACCCAGTACTTC.

V gene TRBV6-4 combines with J gene TRBJ2-3, with TRBD1 identical over 10 bases. Germline loops: CDR1 MRHNA, CDR2 SNTAGT. The J segment lost 1 base and the V segment lost 2 bases, leaving 0 bases of the junction unmatched. The CDR3 runs 15 residues. The CDR3 reads CASSDGTGGTDTQYF. CDR3 nucleotide sequence: TGTGCCAGCAGTGACGGGACAGGGGGCACAGATACGCAGTATTTT.

The chain couples TRBV7-9 to TRBJ1-6; D gene uncertain. The V gene's germline CDR1 is SEHNR and CDR2 FQNEAQ (reference sequence). V was shortened by 5 bases and J by 6 bases, with 8 bases between the two germline ends. The CDR3 sequence is 13 residues long. The CDR3 sequence is CASSLSVNSPLHF. The CDR3 coding sequence is TGTGCCAGCAGCCTCTCGGTTAATTCACCCCTCCACTTT.

V usage is TRBV2 and J usage is TRBJ2-7; 9 bases fit TRBD2. In germline, CDR1 is SNHLY, CDR2 FYNNEI. The CDR3 sequence is 18 residues long. V dropped 0 bases and J dropped 2; count of bases not matched to a gene: 11. CDR3 in amino acids: CASSEALPGSGGTYEQYV. The CDR3 DNA follows: TGTGCCAGCAGTGAAGCACTCCCGGGTAGCGGGGGAACCTACGAGCAGTACGTC.

Note on this clone: Other DNA sequences in this sample translate to the same CDR3. The chain combines TRBV12-3 or TRBV12-4 with TRBJ2-1, with 7 bases matching TRBD2. V trimming: 3 bases; J trimming: 7 bases; junction bases outside the gene matches: 0. The CDR3 has 12 amino acids. As DNA, the CDR3 is TGTGCCAGCAGTTTGGGGGGGAATGAGCAGTTCTTC. It encodes CASSLGGNEQFF.

This sequence joins TRBV7-2 and TRBJ1-6; no clear D. The CDR3 length is 11 residues. CDR1 is SGHTA, CDR2 FQGNSA, per germline. Deletions cut 8 bases from V and 7 bases from J, with 6 bases between. As DNA, the CDR3 is TGTGCCAGCGGGCTAAATTCACCCCTCCACTTT. Translation gives CASGLNSPLHF. Variable domain in full (rest from reference TRBV7-2 and TRBJ1-6): GAGVSQSPSNKVTEKGKDVELRCDPISGHTALYWYRQSLGQGLEFLIYFQGNSAPDKSGLPSDRFSAERTGGSVSTLTIQRTQQEDSAVYLCASGLNSPLHFGNGTRLTVT.

This clone occurred once. The chain links TRBV3-1 (or the pseudogene TRBV3-2) to TRBJ2-1; D is perhaps TRBD2 (6 bases). Germline loops: CDR1 LGHDT, CDR2 YNNKEL (reference sequence). The V end lost 5 bases, the J end lost 7 bases, and 18 bases lay between the germline ends. The CDR3 loop spans 15 amino acids. The CDR3 is CASSYPGLGGNEQFF. CDR3 nucleotide sequence: TGTGCCAGCAGCTACCCAGGACTCGGGGGAAATGAGCAGTTCTTC.

This sequence joins TRBV5-6 and TRBJ2-1; 8 nucleotides align to TRBD2. V trimming: 4 bases; J trimming: 6 bases; junction bases outside the gene matches: 12. Germline V lookup: CDR1 SGHDT, CDR2 YYEEEE. The CDR3 is 16 residues long. The CDR3 loop reads CASSRPRGGTLNEQFF. CDR3 nucleotides: TGTGCCAGCAGCCGACCACGGGGGGGCACCCTCAATGAGCAGTTCTTC. The variable domain in full, completed from reference TRBV5-6 and TRBJ2-1, reads DAGVTQSPTHLIKTRGQQVTLRCSPKSGHDTVSWYQQALGQGPQFIFQYYEEEERQRGNFPDRFSGHQFPNYSSELNVNALLLGDSALYLCASSRPRGGTLNEQFFGPGTRLTVL.

CDR3 region: CASSPVVAKNIQYF. CDR3 bases: TGTGCCAGCAGTCCGGTGGTTGCCAAAAACATTCAGTACTTC. The rearrangement links TRBV6-5 to TRBJ2-4; D is uncertain. The V gene's germline CDR1 is MNHEY and CDR2 SVGAGI. Trimming removed 5 bases at V and 1 base at J, with 9 bases between. The CDR3 consists of 14 residues.

This clone was observed a few times. The chain couples TRBV11-2 to TRBJ1-3; D gene unclear. V shed 1 base and J shed 8 bases, with 9 bases lying between them. The CDR3 length is 13 residues. Looked up from germline, CDR1 is SGHAT and CDR2 is FQNNGV. The CDR3 is CASSLAQFHTIYF. CDR3 coding DNA: TGTGCCAGCAGCTTAGCACAGTTCCACACCATATATTTT.